This TCR beta chain was retrieved from a study of EBV T-cell therapy then PD-1 blockade in nasopharyngeal carcinoma. The germline CDR1 and CDR2 sequences are SGDLS and YYNGEE. The CDR3 totals 12 residues. V was clipped by 5 bases and J by 7 bases, with 10 bases between them. A note on this clone: Its antigen is not known.

Indicated treatment: AdE1-LMPpoly-expanded autologous EBV-specific T-cell therapy followed by anti-PD-1 nivolumab. Repertoires were generated with immunoSEQ multiplex PCR, while TCRdb's copy carries only in-frame clones and drops some. The sample holds roughly 22,000 clones, 82% seen once. This receptor was taken from a man aged 35-49 years with nasopharyngeal carcinoma. V and J are TRBV9 and TRBJ2-1; no reliable D call. The starting material was CD8+ T cells from blood, obtained at day -245 from a patient whose treatment included autologous EBV-specific T cells and nivolumab. CDR3 amino acids: CASSRSTNEQFF. CDR3 bases: TGTGCCAGCAGTAGGAGTACGAATGAGCAGTTCTTC.